The 7 T cell receptor beta chains below were found in one sample sequenced in a study of cytomegalovirus exposure and HLA in healthy donors (dated by TCRdb to 2017 to 2019). Library generation was performed with the immunoSEQ multiplex PCR assay. TCRdb took over this immuneACCESS table, retaining in-frame rearrangements with V and J assigned. Such tables are incomplete; in checked studies, under half of the missing clones stem from an unresolved V gene, and the remainder is unexplained. The sample table contains some 240,000 clones; only one count was recorded for approximately 87% of them. The top ten hold roughly 6% of the sample. Sequencing was carried out using PBMCs. These receptors all stem from a young woman in good health and CMV-seronegative.

The chain couples TRBV5-4 to TRBJ2-3, with 8 bases identical to TRBD1. Trimming removed 3 bases from V and 2 bases from J; junction bases left unmatched: 5. CDR3 length: 15 amino acids. Germline CDR1 and CDR2: SGHNT and YYREEE (reference sequence). In DNA, the CDR3 is TGTGCCAGCAGCTGGGGACAGGCGATCACAGATACGCAGTATTTT. This encodes CASSWGQAITDTQYF.

This chain joins TRBV9 and TRBJ2-7; a possible D gene is TRBD2 (6 bases). V was shortened by 5 bases and J by 0 bases, with 18 bases between the two germline ends. Germline-derived CDR1 and CDR2 are SGDLS and YYNGEE. This CDR3 is 16 amino acids long. CDR3 amino acids: CASSDPGGELSYEQYF. DNA for the CDR3: TGTGCCAGCAGTGACCCAGGAGGGGAACTCTCCTACGAGCAGTACTTC.

This clone showed up just a few times. The rearrangement joins TRBV28 to TRBJ2-6, with D perhaps matching TRBD1 (5 bases). Germline V gene lookup returns CDR1 MDHEN and CDR2 SYDVKM. Trimming took 3 bases from V and 1 from J, leaving 7 bases between them. The CDR3 is 15 amino acids. The CDR3 reads CASSFPGSGANVLTF. CDR3 sequence (DNA): TGTGCCAGCAGTTTCCCAGGGTCTGGGGCCAACGTCCTGACTTTC. Together with reference TRBV28 and TRBJ2-6, the CDR3 gives the full variable domain: DVKVTQSSRYLVKRTGEKVFLECVQDMDHENMFWYRQDPGLGLRLIYFSYDVKMKEKGDIPEGYSVSREKKERFSLILESASTNQTSMYLCASSFPGSGANVLTFGAGSRLTVL.

V is TRBV27 and J is TRBJ1-3; 8 bases line up with TRBD1. Losses at the gene ends were 2 bases for V and 0 bases for J; bases not matched to a gene: 3. Looked up from germline, CDR1 is MNHEY and CDR2 is SMNVEV (reference sequence). CDR3 size: 16 residues. CDR3 DNA: TGTGCCAGCAGTTTACCGGACAGGGCCTCTGGAAACACCATATATTTT. Residues: CASSLPDRASGNTIYF.

The chain is built from TRBV27 and TRBJ2-1, with no clear D. Germline values: CDR1 MNHEY, CDR2 SMNVEV (reference sequence). Deletions cut 6 bases from V and 0 bases from J, with 6 bases between. CDR3 length: 13 amino acids. This chain's CDR3 is CASSLNSYNEQFF. The CDR3 bases are TGTGCCAGCAGCTTGAACTCCTACAATGAGCAGTTCTTC.

V and J are TRBV7-2 and TRBJ2-7, with D possibly matching TRBD1 (5 bases). The V end was cut by 4 bases, the J end by 6 bases, with 16 bases between. The germline V gene encodes CDR1 SGHTA and CDR2 FQGNSA. CDR3 length: 14 amino acids. For the CDR3, the DNA is TGTGCCAGCAGCTCAGGGTCGCCTGGTAGCGAGCAGTACTTC. It codes for CASSSGSPGSEQYF.

V is TRBV5-4 and J is TRBJ1-1, with D unresolved. The V end lost 1 base, the J end lost 2 bases, and 9 bases lay between the germline ends. Germline CDR1 is SGHNT and CDR2 is YYREEE (reference sequence). The CDR3 covers 14 residues. CDR3 bases: TGTGCCAGCAGCTTGCGGTCAGGAAACACTGAAGCTTTCTTT. This encodes CASSLRSGNTEAFF.